This T cell receptor beta chain was sequenced during a study of cytomegalovirus exposure and HLA in healthy donors. PCR involved 60 Vbeta and 13 Jbeta primers. Under the authors' procedure: In a later analysis, the count reached 80 million or so unique TCR beta chains, with roughly 9.9 million shared. The protocol was immunoSEQ multiplex PCR, while the TCRdb copy is restricted to in-frame clones and leaves out a portion. V and J calls and clone size are given by that table; D and trimming were obtained from the DNA. The sample has roughly 50,000 clones, and its top ten clones hold 6.5% to 8%. The source of this sequence is a woman aged 40 to 49 in good health and CMV-seronegative. The specimen sequenced was PBMCs.

CDR3 nucleotides: TGTGCCAGCAGTTTCCTAGATTTCGGGCCCCAGGGGGCCGGGAACTCTGGAAACACCATATATTTT. Protein product: CASSFLDFGPQGAGNSGNTIYF. V gene TRBV28 combines with J gene TRBJ1-3, with 8 bases aligning to TRBD1. The ends lost 3 bases at V and 0 bases at J; junction bases unmatched: 22. The CDR3 extends over 22 amino acids. CDR1 and CDR2 (germline): MDHEN, SYDVKM.